The source of this TCR beta chain is a study of blood T cells in healthy people across ages. Study-wide results and caveats: Higher diversity and more naive CD4+ cells were features of long-lived donors, compared to aged donors. Observed TCR beta diversity showed a strong correlation with the percentage of naive T cells as measured by flow cytometry.

A remark on this clonotype: What it recognizes is unknown.

The CDR3 loop spans 14 amino acids. Per germline, CDR1 DFQATT and CDR2 SNEGSKA (reference sequence). A sample-barcoded 5' primer and a J-beta primer mix were used in a second PCR of about 7 to 12 cycles. A template-switch adaptor that had 12 random nucleotides put a tag on each cDNA molecule. TCRdb re-called the 5' RACE reads through MiXCR, storing one row per CDR3 protein. The sample carries hundreds of thousands of distinct CDR3 sequences, approximately 49% recorded once. This receptor was obtained from a woman aged 55-75 years in good health. The chain is built from TRBV20-1 and TRBJ1-6; TRBD1 is a possible D gene (6 bases). Input material: blood. CDR3 sequence reads: CSPTGGRYNSPLHF. CDR3 DNA: TGCAGCCCCACTGGGGGCAGATATAATTCACCCCTCCACTTT.